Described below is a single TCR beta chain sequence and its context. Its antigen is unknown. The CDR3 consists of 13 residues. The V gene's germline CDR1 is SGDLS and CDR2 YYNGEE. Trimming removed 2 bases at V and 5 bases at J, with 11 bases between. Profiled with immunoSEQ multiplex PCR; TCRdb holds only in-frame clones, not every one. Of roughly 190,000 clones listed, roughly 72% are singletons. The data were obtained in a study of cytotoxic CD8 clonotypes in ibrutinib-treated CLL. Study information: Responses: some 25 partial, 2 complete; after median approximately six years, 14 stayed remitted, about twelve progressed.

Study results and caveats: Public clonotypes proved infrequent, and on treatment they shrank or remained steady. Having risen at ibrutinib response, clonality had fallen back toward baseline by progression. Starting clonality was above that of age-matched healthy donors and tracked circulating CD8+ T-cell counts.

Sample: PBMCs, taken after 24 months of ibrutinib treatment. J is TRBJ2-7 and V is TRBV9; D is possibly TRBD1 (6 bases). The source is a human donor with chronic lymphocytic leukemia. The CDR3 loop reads CASSVDRSHEQYF. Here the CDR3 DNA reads TGTGCCAGCAGCGTTGACAGGTCCCACGAGCAGTACTTC.